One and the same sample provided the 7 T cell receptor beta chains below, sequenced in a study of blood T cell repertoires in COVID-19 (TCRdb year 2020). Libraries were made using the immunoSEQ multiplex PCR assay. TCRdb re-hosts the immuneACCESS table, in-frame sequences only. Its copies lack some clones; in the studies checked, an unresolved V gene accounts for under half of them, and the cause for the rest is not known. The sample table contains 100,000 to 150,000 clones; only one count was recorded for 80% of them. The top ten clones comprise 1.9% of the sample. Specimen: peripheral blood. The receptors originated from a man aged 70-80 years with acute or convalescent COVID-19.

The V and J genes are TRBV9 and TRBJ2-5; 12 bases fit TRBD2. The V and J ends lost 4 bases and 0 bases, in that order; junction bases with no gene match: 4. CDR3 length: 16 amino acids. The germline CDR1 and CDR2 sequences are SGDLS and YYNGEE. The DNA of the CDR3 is TGTGCCAGCAGCCCTGGACTAGCGGGGCACCAAGAGACCCAGTACTTC. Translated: CASSPGLAGHQETQYF.

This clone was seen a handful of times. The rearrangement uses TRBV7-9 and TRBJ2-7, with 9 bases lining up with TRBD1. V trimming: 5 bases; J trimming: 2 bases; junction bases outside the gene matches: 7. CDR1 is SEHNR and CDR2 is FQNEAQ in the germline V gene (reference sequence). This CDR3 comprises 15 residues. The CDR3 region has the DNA TGTGCCAGCAGCCCTCCCGGGACAGGGACCTACGAGCAGTACTTC. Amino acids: CASSPPGTGTYEQYF.

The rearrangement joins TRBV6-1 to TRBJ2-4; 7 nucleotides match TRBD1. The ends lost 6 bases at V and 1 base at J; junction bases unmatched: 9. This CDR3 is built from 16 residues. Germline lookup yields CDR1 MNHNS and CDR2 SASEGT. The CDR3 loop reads CASRERGLGAKNIQYF. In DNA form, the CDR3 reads TGTGCCAGCAGGGAAAGGGGGCTTGGGGCCAAAAACATTCAGTACTTC.

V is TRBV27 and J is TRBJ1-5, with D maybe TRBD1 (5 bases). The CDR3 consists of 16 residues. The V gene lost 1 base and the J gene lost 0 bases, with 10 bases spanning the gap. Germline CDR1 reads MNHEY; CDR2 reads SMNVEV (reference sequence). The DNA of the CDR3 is TGTGCCAGCAGTTTATACGGGGGGGTTAGCAATCAGCCCCAGCATTTT. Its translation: CASSLYGGVSNQPQHF.

The CDR3 bases are TGTGCCAGCAGCTTAGCTGGGGCTGCGGCTGAAGCTTTCTTT. It specifies CASSLAGAAAEAFF. The chain links TRBV11-2 to TRBJ1-1, with D possibly matching TRBD1 (5 bases). The CDR3 length is 14 residues. Trimming pared 1 base from V and 6 bases from J, leaving 12 bases between. Germline CDR1 and CDR2: SGHAT and FQNNGV.

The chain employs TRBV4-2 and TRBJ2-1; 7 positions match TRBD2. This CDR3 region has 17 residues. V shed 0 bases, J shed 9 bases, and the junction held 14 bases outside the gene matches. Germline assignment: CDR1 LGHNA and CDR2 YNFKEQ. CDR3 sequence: CASSQDQLRGGAPEQFF. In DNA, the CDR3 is TGTGCCAGCAGCCAAGATCAGCTGCGCGGGGGAGCCCCTGAGCAGTTCTTC.

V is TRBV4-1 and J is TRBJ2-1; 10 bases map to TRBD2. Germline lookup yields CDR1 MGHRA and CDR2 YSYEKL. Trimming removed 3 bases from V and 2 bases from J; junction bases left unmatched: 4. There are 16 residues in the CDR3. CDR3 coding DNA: TGCGCCAGCAGCCACCGGACTAGCGGAACCTACAATGAGCAGTTCTTC. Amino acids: CASSHRTSGTYNEQFF.